The 19 T cell receptor beta chains reported below all come from one sample, sequenced in a study of somatic mutations in cytotoxic T cells in rheumatoid arthritis. Clones were read by immunoSEQ multiplex PCR, and TCRdb kept only the in-frame ones, dropping some. There are about 16,000 clones in the sample; 77% occur only once, and over 9.5% lies in the top ten. Sequencing was done on a sample of CD8+ T cells sorted from blood. These receptors were obtained from an adult with rheumatoid arthritis.

J is TRBJ2-5 and V is TRBV5-6; D is unclear. The CDR3 runs 16 residues. Trimming took off 4 bases at V and 2 bases at J, with 18 bases between the two ends. Germline V lookup: CDR1 SGHDT, CDR2 YYEEEE. In DNA form, the CDR3 reads TGTGCCAGCAGCACCGCAGCGCTCGGTCGTCAAGAGACCCAGTACTTC. Amino acids: CASSTAALGRQETQYF.

The rearrangement joins TRBV2 to TRBJ2-7, with TRBD1 matching over 8 bases. There are 13 residues in the CDR3. Germline V gene lookup returns CDR1 SNHLY and CDR2 FYNNEI. The trim removed 7 bases at V and 4 bases at J, leaving 6 bases unmatched. CDR3 in DNA: TGTGCCAGCAAGGAAAACAGGGGGTACGAGCAGTACTTC. Amino acid sequence: CASKENRGYEQYF.

The chain links TRBV6-4 to TRBJ2-3; 8 nucleotides agree with TRBD2. This CDR3 region has 14 residues. V was pared by 0 bases and J by 6 bases, with 2 bases of the junction left unmatched. Per the germline V gene, CDR1 is MRHNA and CDR2 is SNTAGT. This CDR3 is CASSDSSGGDTQYF. The CDR3 DNA is TGTGCCAGCAGTGACTCATCGGGGGGGGATACGCAGTATTTT.

The chain couples TRBV2 to TRBJ2-6; 10 bases align to TRBD1. CDR1 and CDR2 (germline): SNHLY, FYNNEI. Unmatched junction bases numbered 7, after V lost 6 bases and J lost 2 bases. CDR3 length: 17 amino acids. The CDR3 loop is CASRPGTGAAGANVLTF. DNA for the CDR3: TGTGCCAGCAGACCCGGGACAGGGGCCGCTGGGGCCAACGTCCTGACTTTC.

This clone came up a few times. V usage is TRBV12-2 and J usage is TRBJ1-2. TRBV12-2 represents a pseudogene. The CDR3 runs to 12 residues. The CDR3 loop is CASRLALYGYTF. The CDR3 DNA follows: TGTGCAAGTCGCTTAGCCCTCTATGGCTACACCTTC.

The J gene is TRBJ1-3, the V gene TRBV6-1; TRBD1 aligns across 8 bases. This CDR3 has 16 residues. Per germline, CDR1 MNHNS and CDR2 SASEGT. Trimming took 1 base from V and 4 from J; bases not matched to a gene: 6. CDR3 loop: CASSEVLDRGGNTIYF. DNA of the CDR3: TGTGCCAGCAGTGAAGTCCTCGACAGGGGAGGAAACACCATATATTTT.

This clone was picked up one time. The chain recombines TRBV28 with TRBJ2-3; 7 nucleotides line up with TRBD2. Germline CDR1 and CDR2: MDHEN and SYDVKM. Trimming took 7 bases from V and 0 from J; bases not matched to a gene: 13. This CDR3 is 17 amino acids long. CDR3 nucleotides: TGTGCCAGCATAGGGTACGCGGGGGAGCCTAGCACAGATACGCAGTATTTT. Translated: CASIGYAGEPSTDTQYF.

This clone was detected once. The rearrangement uses TRBV6-5 and TRBJ2-3, with 7 bases identical to TRBD1. The junction had 7 bases not matched to a gene; V was cut back by 3 bases and J by 4 bases. The V gene's germline CDR1 is MNHEY and CDR2 SVGAGI. This CDR3 spans 15 amino acids. In DNA form, the CDR3 reads TGTGCCAGCAGTTATAATAAGGGGGCGGCAGATACGCAGTATTTT. Residues: CASSYNKGAADTQYF.

The rearrangement uses TRBV13 and TRBJ2-7; D remains ambiguous. The germline gives CDR1 PRHDT, CDR2 FYEKMQ (reference sequence). Deletions cut 2 bases from V and 4 bases from J, with 9 bases between. The length of the CDR3 is 13 residues. Here the CDR3 DNA reads TGTGCCAGCAGCTTAAGTGGGGTTTACGAGCAGTACGTC. Its protein is CASSLSGVYEQYV.

This chain links TRBV7-6 with TRBJ1-4, with D perhaps matching TRBD1 (6 bases). From germline, CDR1 is SGHVS and CDR2 FNYEAQ. The CDR3 consists of 15 residues. V lost 1 base, J lost 7 bases, and 13 bases lay in between. DNA for the CDR3: TGTGCCAGCAGCTTAGTGAGGGGGGACCTTGAAAAACTGTTTTTT. Its translation: CASSLVRGDLEKLFF.

The chain is built from TRBV7-8 and TRBJ1-1; D gene ambiguous. The germline gives CDR1 SGHVS, CDR2 FQNEAQ. The CDR3 is 12 residues long. V lost 10 bases and J lost 1, with 10 bases in between. The CDR3 region is CATSRKNTEAFF. The DNA of the CDR3 is TGTGCCACCTCAAGAAAGAACACTGAAGCTTTCTTT.

This sequence joins TRBV19 and TRBJ1-6; D call uncertain. Germline V gene lookup returns CDR1 LNHDA and CDR2 SQIVND (reference sequence). Trimming removed 1 base from V and 6 bases from J, with 4 bases in between. This CDR3 has 13 residues. The CDR3: CASSIVLNSPLHF. The CDR3, as DNA: TGTGCCAGTAGTATAGTCCTTAATTCACCCCTCCACTTT.

This clone is medium-sized within its sample. The V and J genes are TRBV7-6 and TRBJ2-7; 8 bases map to TRBD1. The CDR3 sequence is 14 residues long. Germline lookup yields CDR1 SGHVS and CDR2 FNYEAQ. The J segment lost 2 bases and the V segment lost 5 bases, leaving 5 bases of the junction unmatched. This chain's CDR3 is CASSPTGQAYEQYV. The DNA for the CDR3 is TGTGCCAGCAGCCCGACGGGACAGGCCTACGAGCAGTACGTC.

The chain couples TRBV4-1 to TRBJ2-6; perhaps TRBD1 as D (6 bases). The CDR3 is 16 residues long. Trimming cost V 5 bases and J 4 bases, with 15 bases left between them. Germline lookup yields CDR1 MGHRA and CDR2 YSYEKL. CDR3 protein: CASSYSGVSGANVLTF. CDR3 nucleotides: TGCGCCAGCAGCTATTCAGGGGTCTCAGGGGCCAACGTCCTGACTTTC.

This chain joins TRBV5-1 and TRBJ1-1; tentative D call: TRBD1 (5 bases). This CDR3 spans 17 amino acids. V lost 0 bases, J lost 0 bases, and 15 bases lay in between. Germline assignment: CDR1 SGHRS and CDR2 YFSETQ. The chain's CDR3 is CASSLEEGRALNTEAFF. The DNA for the CDR3 is TGCGCCAGCAGCTTGGAGGAGGGGAGGGCCCTGAACACTGAAGCTTTCTTT.

V is TRBV5-6 and J is TRBJ2-2, with 7 nucleotides matching TRBD1. The CDR3 contains 16 residues. Losses at the gene ends were 6 bases for V and 5 bases for J; bases not matched to a gene: 13. Germline values: CDR1 SGHDT, CDR2 YYEEEE. DNA for the CDR3: TGTGCCAGCACCACGGGACAGTCCTCTTTTACCGGGGAGCTGTTTTTT. Protein sequence: CASTTGQSSFTGELFF.

The V call is TRBV30, the J call TRBJ2-3; 10 bases line up with TRBD2. The ends lost 7 bases at V and 2 bases at J; junction bases unmatched: 15. CDR1 and CDR2 from the germline V gene are GTSNPN and SVGIG (reference sequence). The CDR3 is 17 residues long. As DNA, the CDR3 is TGTGCCTTCAAATCCTTCAGCGGGGGGGCTATCACAGATACGCAGTATTTT. Protein product: CAFKSFSGGAITDTQYF.

This chain joins TRBV5-6 and TRBJ1-4, with TRBD1 matching 9 bases. This CDR3 comprises 16 residues. CDR1 is SGHDT, CDR2 YYEEEE, per germline. Trimming took 4 bases from V and 5 from J; bases not matched to a gene: 9. This chain's CDR3 is CASSTATGGANEKLFF. CDR3 in DNA: TGTGCCAGCAGCACGGCCACAGGGGGCGCGAATGAAAAACTGTTTTTT.

The V gene is TRBV10-3, the J gene TRBJ2-7; 15 bases are shared with TRBD2. V lost 5 bases, J lost 0 bases, and 8 bases stayed unmatched. This CDR3 is 18 amino acids long. Germline loops: CDR1 ENHRY, CDR2 SYGVKD. The CDR3, as DNA: TGTGCCATCAGTCCCGGACTAGCGGGGGGGAAATACTCCTACGAGCAGTACGTC. It translates to CAISPGLAGGKYSYEQYV.